This T cell receptor (beta chain) derives from a study of cytomegalovirus exposure and HLA in healthy donors. Germline trimming cut 5 bases from V and 2 bases from J; bases unmatched to any gene: 2. This CDR3 contains 15 residues. Germline-derived CDR1 and CDR2 are LNHNV and YYDKDF (reference sequence). The PCR had 60 Vbeta and 13 Jbeta primers. Sequencing used immunoSEQ multiplex PCR; TCRdb keeps in-frame clones, though not all of them. The table has under 200,000 clones, over 75% seen once. The source material was PBMCs. The chain couples TRBV15 to TRBJ2-6, with TRBD1 identical over 8 bases. The receptor's source is a woman in her fifties or sixties in good health and CMV-seropositive. CDR3 region: CATSGQGAGANVLTF. CDR3 bases: TGTGCCACCAGCGGACAGGGCGCTGGGGCCAACGTCCTGACTTTC.